This T cell receptor beta chain derives from a study of T cell changes during pregnancy in multiple sclerosis. CDR1 and CDR2 from the germline V gene are MNHNS and SASEGT. The CDR3 is 13 amino acids. Trimming pared 8 bases from V and 10 bases from J, leaving 15 bases between. Clones were read by immunoSEQ multiplex PCR, and TCRdb kept only the in-frame ones, dropping some. The top ten hold 0.56% of the sample, which has approximately 40,000 clones, approximately 90% seen once. The chain joins TRBV6-1 to TRBJ1-6; D is possibly TRBD1 (5 bases). The material sequenced was CD4+ T cells from peripheral blood mononuclear cells, taken before pregnancy. The TCR was taken from a female donor with multiple sclerosis, enrolled in a pregnancy study. In nucleotides, the CDR3 is TGTGCCAGCCGCAGGGTAATAGGATCACCCCTCCACTTT. Its translation is CASRRVIGSPLHF.